This entry lists 32 T cell receptor beta chains sequenced from one sample in a study of cytomegalovirus exposure and HLA in healthy donors. This PCR relied on a set of 60 Vbeta primers and 13 Jbeta primers. Produced via immunoSEQ multiplex PCR; TCRdb's table is partial and in-frame only. This table has more than 100,000 clones, 60% to 80% appearing once. Sequencing used PBMCs. The receptors come from an older woman in good health and CMV-seronegative.

V and J are TRBV28 and TRBJ2-4; a possible D gene is TRBD1 (5 bases). This CDR3 contains 14 residues. The V end was cut by 1 base, the J end by 7 bases, with 11 bases between. The germline CDR1 and CDR2 sequences are MDHEN and SYDVKM. The CDR3 region is CASSLSGLGNIQYF. In DNA form, the CDR3 reads TGTGCCAGCAGTTTATCAGGGTTGGGGAACATTCAGTACTTC.

This clone was counted once. The J gene is TRBJ2-2, the V gene TRBV7-3, with 10 bases fitting TRBD2. CDR1 is SGHTA, CDR2 FQGTGA, per germline. V lost 5 bases and J lost 4; bases outside the gene matches: 7. This CDR3 contains 16 residues. CDR3 sequence reads: CASSREAGGITGELFF. In DNA, the CDR3 is TGTGCCAGCAGCAGGGAAGCGGGAGGGATCACCGGGGAGCTGTTTTTT. Variable domain in full (rest from reference TRBV7-3 and TRBJ2-2): GAGVSQTPSNKVTEKGKYVELRCDPISGHTALYWYRQSLGQGPEFLIYFQGTGAADDSGLPNDRFFAVRPEGSVSTLKIQRTERGDSAVYLCASSREAGGITGELFFGEGSRLTVL.

The chain uses TRBV9 and TRBJ1-1; D unclear. Trimming cost V 4 bases and J 10 bases, with 23 bases left between them. There are 15 residues in the CDR3. CDR1 SGDLS and CDR2 YYNGEE come from the germline V gene. The CDR3 loop reads CASSNSNNLKRGAFF. CDR3 sequence (DNA): TGTGCCAGCAGCAACTCCAACAACCTAAAACGGGGAGCTTTCTTT.

This chain uses TRBV7-2 with TRBJ1-1; TRBD1 is a possible D gene (5 bases). This CDR3 has 14 amino acids. V was shortened by 1 base and J by 0 bases, with 6 bases between the two germline ends. The germline CDR1 and CDR2 sequences are SGHTA and FQGNSA. CDR3 residues: CASSLGQLNTEAFF. The CDR3 DNA reads as TGTGCCAGCAGCTTAGGACAGTTGAACACTGAAGCTTTCTTT.

V is TRBV5-5 and J is TRBJ2-3; 7 nucleotides line up with TRBD1. The CDR3 totals 16 residues. Germline V gene sequence: CDR1 SGHKS, CDR2 YYEKEE (reference sequence). V shed 5 bases and J 0 bases; nucleotides not matched to a gene: 9. The CDR3 region is CASRRDSSTSTDTQYF. CDR3 DNA: TGTGCCAGCAGACGGGACAGTAGCACTAGCACAGATACGCAGTATTTT.

This clone was seen a handful of times. The rearrangement joins TRBV30 to TRBJ2-1; tentative D call: TRBD2 (5 bases). The CDR3 runs to 13 residues. Trimming stripped 1 base from V and 8 bases from J, with 12 bases between. CDR1 is GTSNPN, CDR2 SVGIG, per germline (reference sequence). The CDR3 is CAWSGSSVDEQFF. CDR3 nucleotide sequence: TGTGCCTGGAGTGGGAGTAGCGTCGATGAGCAGTTCTTC.

The J gene is TRBJ2-7, the V gene TRBV18; TRBD2 is a possible D gene (5 bases). The V gene lost 3 bases and the J gene lost 0 bases, with 18 bases spanning the gap. CDR1 and CDR2 from the germline V gene are KGHSH and LQKENI. The CDR3 consists of 17 residues. The CDR3 DNA reads TGTGCCAGCTCACCCCCGTACTCGACGGCGGGCTCCTACGAGCAGTACTTC. Its translation is CASSPPYSTAGSYEQYF.

The chain combines TRBV2 with TRBJ1-6; 9 bases line up with TRBD1. This CDR3 region has 14 residues. Germline CDR1 and CDR2: SNHLY and FYNNEI. V shed 6 bases and J 10 bases; nucleotides not matched to a gene: 7. DNA of the CDR3: TGTGCCAGCAGGACAGGGGGAAGGTTGTCACCCCTCCACTTT. It encodes CASRTGGRLSPLHF.

The chain links TRBV28 to TRBJ1-1; maybe TRBD1 (5 bases). CDR1 and CDR2 from the germline V gene are MDHEN and SYDVKM. The CDR3 is 14 amino acids. V was clipped by 8 bases and J by 3 bases, with 16 bases between them. The CDR3 nucleotides are TGTGCCAGCTTATCTGTCGGGGGAGACACTGAAGCTTTCTTT. It codes for CASLSVGGDTEAFF.

In its sample, this clone was seen a few times. The chain couples TRBV4-1 to TRBJ1-5; tentatively, D is TRBD1 (5 bases). Trimming pared 0 bases from V and 5 bases from J, leaving 14 bases between. Germline V gene lookup returns CDR1 MGHRA and CDR2 YSYEKL. The CDR3 covers 16 residues. The CDR3 loop reads CASSQDLGGFDQPQHF. The CDR3 nucleotides read TGCGCCAGCAGCCAAGATCTGGGGGGGTTTGATCAGCCCCAGCATTTT.

Concerning this clone itself: Other DNA sequences of this sample code for an identical CDR3. The J gene is TRBJ2-7, the V gene TRBV14; 8 positions match TRBD1. This CDR3 spans 11 amino acids. Germline V CDR1 and CDR2: SGHDN, FVKESK. V was pared by 8 bases and J by 3 bases, with 0 bases of the junction left unmatched. The CDR3 sequence: CASGQGYEQYF. CDR3 nucleotide sequence: TGTGCCAGCGGACAGGGCTACGAGCAGTACTTC. Looking up the rest from reference TRBV14 and TRBJ2-7 gives the full variable domain: EAGVTQFPSHSVIEKGQTVTLRCDPISGHDNLYWYRRVMGKEIKFLLHFVKESKQDESGMPNNRFLAERTGGTYSTLKVQPAELEDSGVYFCASGQGYEQYFGPGTRLTVT.

The genes are TRBV5-1 and TRBJ2-1; 9 bases map to TRBD1. Germline lookup yields CDR1 SGHRS and CDR2 YFSETQ. This CDR3 region has 16 residues. With V trimmed by 4 bases and J by 1 base, 6 bases remained unmatched. The CDR3 DNA is TGCGCCAGCAGCCTCCCGACAGGGGGTTCCTACAATGAGCAGTTCTTC. Translating it yields CASSLPTGGSYNEQFF.

The chain links TRBV29-1 to TRBJ2-1; TRBD2 matches 8 bases. CDR3 length equals 14 residues. Germline CDR1 SQVTM, CDR2 ANQGSEA. J lost 5 bases, V lost 7 bases, and 10 bases had no gene match. The CDR3 protein is CSAEGRGAHNEQFF. CDR3 DNA: TGCAGCGCCGAGGGGCGGGGGGCCCACAATGAGCAGTTCTTC.

Here the CDR3 reads CASSWASGYSYEQYF. As DNA, the CDR3 is TGTGCCAGCAGCTGGGCTAGCGGGTACTCCTACGAGCAGTACTTC. The gene calls are TRBV5-5 and TRBJ2-7, with TRBD2 matching over 8 bases. The length of the CDR3 is 15 residues. Germline loops: CDR1 SGHKS, CDR2 YYEKEE (reference sequence). V lost 3 bases to trimming and J lost 0 bases; unmatched junction nucleotides: 5.

The chain links TRBV5-8 to TRBJ1-2, with a tentative D call TRBD1 (6 bases). The CDR3 contains 14 residues. CDR1 and CDR2 from the germline V gene are SGHTS and YDEGEE. V lost 4 bases, J lost 7 bases, and 17 bases lay in between. The CDR3 DNA is TGTGCCAGCAGCCTGACAGGAGGAGACCGTGGCTACACCTTC. This sequence encodes CASSLTGGDRGYTF. Together with reference TRBV5-8 and TRBJ1-2, the CDR3 gives the full variable domain: EAGVTQSPTHLIKTRGQQATLRCSPISGHTSVYWYQQALGLGLQFLLWYDEGEERNRGNFPPRFSGRQFPNYSSELNVNALELEDSALYLCASSLTGGDRGYTFGSGTRLTVV.

This rearrangement joins TRBV9 to TRBJ2-6; the D gene is possibly TRBD1 (5 bases). The CDR3 consists of 16 residues. The germline gives CDR1 SGDLS, CDR2 YYNGEE. V was pared by 4 bases and J by 1 base, with 12 bases between. DNA of the CDR3: TGTGCCAGCAGCCCTCGGCAGGGATCTGGGGCCAACGTCCTGACTTTC. This translates into CASSPRQGSGANVLTF.

This rearrangement joins TRBV6-1 to TRBJ1-1; 12 bases agree with TRBD1. V gave up 6 bases and J gave up 1 base; unmatched junction bases: 0. The CDR3 runs 14 residues. Germline CDR1 reads MNHNS; CDR2 reads SASEGT. The CDR3 loop reads CASRGQGANTEAFF. CDR3 sequence (DNA): TGTGCCAGCAGGGGACAGGGGGCGAACACTGAAGCTTTCTTT.

V and J are TRBV7-2 and TRBJ2-7; 11 nucleotides line up with TRBD1. Trimming removed 1 base from V and 4 bases from J; junction bases left unmatched: 6. The germline V gene encodes CDR1 SGHTA and CDR2 FQGNSA. The CDR3 has 16 residues. The CDR3 sequence: CASSLVGGTGGYEQYF. CDR3 bases: TGTGCCAGCAGCTTAGTCGGGGGGACAGGGGGATACGAGCAGTACTTC.

The sample holds a few counts of this clone. The V and J genes are TRBV28 and TRBJ2-4; D is possibly TRBD2 (5 bases). The CDR3 loop spans 15 amino acids. Trimming left V 1 base short and J 0 bases short, with 7 bases between. CDR1 and CDR2 (germline): MDHEN, SYDVKM. For the CDR3, the DNA is TGTGCCAGCAGTTTATTGGACTTAGCCAAAAACATTCAGTACTTC. Encoded protein: CASSLLDLAKNIQYF.

This clone showed up just once. The J gene is TRBJ1-2, the V gene TRBV5-1; 12 bases fit TRBD1. The V and J ends lost 3 bases and 7 bases, in that order; junction bases with no gene match: 4. The CDR3 sequence is 14 residues long. Germline lookup yields CDR1 SGHRS and CDR2 YFSETQ. The chain's CDR3 is CASSSGTGGLGYTF. In nucleotides, the CDR3 is TGCGCCAGCAGCTCGGGGACAGGGGGCCTTGGCTACACCTTC.

The chain employs TRBV7-2 and TRBJ1-2, with 7 nucleotides matching TRBD1. This CDR3 is 15 amino acids long. Per germline, CDR1 SGHTA and CDR2 FQGNSA. The J segment lost 8 bases and the V segment lost 5 bases, leaving 14 bases of the junction unmatched. The CDR3 sequence: CASSEPGQRAGGYTF. The CDR3 DNA reads as TGTGCCAGCAGCGAACCGGGACAGAGGGCCGGCGGCTACACCTTC.

This clone was seen a single time. V is TRBV2 and J is TRBJ2-5; TRBD2 agrees at 8 bases. This CDR3 is built from 14 residues. The trim removed 7 bases at V and 5 bases at J, leaving 9 bases unmatched. Looked up from germline, CDR1 is SNHLY and CDR2 is FYNNEI. Here the CDR3 reads CASTADRGRETQYF. The DNA of the CDR3 is TGTGCCAGCACAGCCGACCGCGGGAGGGAGACCCAGTACTTC.

Only a few counts were recorded for this clone. The chain carries TRBV7-8 and TRBJ1-3; the D is unclear. V was cut by 3 bases and J by 4 bases, with 4 bases left in between. This CDR3 is 12 amino acids long. Germline CDR1 reads SGHVS; CDR2 reads FQNEAQ. The CDR3 is CASSFVGNTIYF. The CDR3 nucleotides read TGTGCCAGCAGCTTTGTAGGAAACACCATATATTTT. Looking up the rest from reference TRBV7-8 and TRBJ1-3 gives the full variable domain: GAGVSQSPRYKVAKRGQDVALRCDPISGHVSLFWYQQALGQGPEFLTYFQNEAQLDKSGLPSDRFFAERPEGSVSTLKIQRTQQEDSAVYLCASSFVGNTIYFGEGSWLTVV.

V gene TRBV18 combines with J gene TRBJ1-2, with 7 bases aligning to TRBD1. This CDR3 is 15 amino acids long. Germline V gene sequence: CDR1 KGHSH, CDR2 LQKENI. The J segment lost 4 bases and the V segment lost 3 bases, leaving 8 bases of the junction unmatched. The CDR3 reads CASSPTSRDSYGYTF. The CDR3 DNA reads as TGTGCCAGCTCACCGACTTCCCGGGACAGCTATGGCTACACCTTC.

V usage is TRBV6-6 and J usage is TRBJ2-5, with TRBD2 matching 7 bases. The germline V gene encodes CDR1 MNHNY and CDR2 SVGAGI (reference sequence). The trim removed 8 bases at V and 0 bases at J, leaving 9 bases unmatched. The CDR3 extends over 15 amino acids. The CDR3 region has the DNA TGTGCCAGCGAGGGGAGGGGTGCGTACCAAGAGACCCAGTACTTC. This sequence encodes CASEGRGAYQETQYF.

This clone was observed a handful of times. The rearrangement joins TRBV27 to TRBJ2-5, with D possibly being TRBD1 (6 bases). The germline V gene has CDR1 MNHEY and CDR2 SMNVEV (reference sequence). Trimming stripped 5 bases from V and 1 base from J, with 11 bases between. The CDR3 consists of 14 residues. The CDR3 bases are TGTGCCAGCAGTAGAAGGGACATCCAAGAGACCCAGTACTTC. It is translated as CASSRRDIQETQYF.

This clone was seen more than once but under ten times. The CDR3 reads CAWAQGWQTGNTIYF. For the CDR3, the DNA is TGTGCCTGGGCACAGGGATGGCAAACCGGAAACACCATATATTTT. The V gene is TRBV30, the J gene TRBJ1-3; a weak D match, TRBD1 (6 bases). Germline-derived CDR1 and CDR2 are GTSNPN and SVGIG (reference sequence). The CDR3 totals 15 residues. V was cut by 5 bases and J by 4 bases, with 18 bases left in between.

This chain connects TRBV27 to TRBJ2-7; 7 nucleotides match TRBD1. CDR1 and CDR2 (germline): MNHEY, SMNVEV (reference sequence). V shed 0 bases, J shed 1 base, and the junction held 0 bases outside the gene matches. CDR3 length: 14 amino acids. Written as DNA, the CDR3 is TGTGCCAGCAGTTTATCGACAGGGTCCTACGAGCAGTACTTC. This encodes CASSLSTGSYEQYF.

V usage is TRBV27 and J usage is TRBJ2-7; TRBD1 is a possible D gene (8 bases). V shed 2 bases and J shed 6 bases, with 17 bases lying between them. The CDR3 has 15 amino acids. Per the germline V gene, CDR1 is MNHEY and CDR2 is SMNVEV (reference sequence). The CDR3 loop is CASSLLDRGGIEQYF. DNA for the CDR3: TGTGCCAGCAGTTTACTCGACAGGGGAGGGATCGAGCAGTACTTC.

The chain joins TRBV30 to TRBJ2-1, with a weak D call TRBD2 (6 bases). The CDR3 is 14 amino acids. V lost 3 bases and J 8 bases, leaving 17 bases between the germline ends. Germline CDR1 and CDR2: GTSNPN and SVGIG (reference sequence). The CDR3 DNA reads TGTGCCTGGAGGTTGGTGGCGGGAATAGATGAGCAGTTCTTC. This gives the protein CAWRLVAGIDEQFF.

V usage is TRBV7-3 and J usage is TRBJ2-5; 7 bases match TRBD2. The V segment lost 1 base and the J segment 4 bases; nucleotides outside the gene matches: 9. CDR1 and CDR2 (germline): SGHTA, FQGTGA. The CDR3 extends over 16 amino acids. In DNA, the CDR3 is TGTGCCAGCAGCTTAAGTGGGGGGGGTGGCGGAGAGACCCAGTACTTC. This sequence encodes CASSLSGGGGGETQYF.

V gene TRBV10-3 combines with J gene TRBJ2-1, with D possibly matching TRBD1 (5 bases). Per the germline V gene, CDR1 is ENHRY and CDR2 is SYGVKD. V lost 7 bases, J lost 10 bases, and 11 bases lay in between. This CDR3 contains 11 residues. CDR3 region: CAIKDIGEQFF. CDR3 nucleotides: TGTGCCATCAAGGACATCGGGGAGCAGTTCTTC.